These T cell receptor beta chains were read from a single sample in a study of shared clonotypes between healthy human individuals. Clones were sequenced by immunoSEQ multiplex PCR, and TCRdb holds only the in-frame ones, with some missing. The sample consists of some 450,000 clones, roughly 80% of them appearing once. The sample comprised PBMCs. These receptors came from a woman aged 40 to 50 in good health. Some clones in this sample may be carry-over from other donors' samples. CDR3s include the opening cysteine and the closing phenylalanine or tryptophan. The D gene is left open where the match is weak. The size field is filled for only some rows; it gives once, few, many or a size class.

cdr3_aa cdr3_nt v_call clone_size cdr3_length j_call d_call
CASSYLARVNTEAFF TGTGCCAGCAGTTACCTGGCCAGGGTGAACACTGAAGCTTTCTTT TRBV6-5 - 15 TRBJ1-1 -
CASSMVANTVSEQFF TGTGCCAGTAGTATGGTTGCTAACACAGTCAGTGAGCAGTTCTTC TRBV19 - 15 TRBJ2-1 -
CASSEIGSSYEQYF TGTGCCAGCAGTGAAATTGGGAGCTCCTACGAGCAGTACTTC TRBV2 few 14 TRBJ2-7 -
CASSTLPDRSRANVLTF TGTGCCAGCAGCACCCTTCCCGACAGATCTAGGGCCAACGTCCTGACTTTC TRBV28 - 17 TRBJ2-6 -
CASSLNEGRRETQYF TGTGCCAGCAGTTTAAATGAGGGCCGGAGGGAGACCCAGTACTTC TRBV27 - 15 TRBJ2-5 -
CASSPTGRRNEQFF TGTGCCAGCAGCCCGACAGGGCGTAGGAATGAGCAGTTCTTC TRBV6-1 - 14 TRBJ2-1 TRBD1
CASADRARGEQFF TGTGCCAGCGCGGACAGGGCGAGAGGTGAGCAGTTCTTC TRBV2 - 13 TRBJ2-1 TRBD1
CASSRRRDSYNEQFF TGCGCCAGCAGCCGAAGAAGGGACTCCTACAATGAGCAGTTCTTC TRBV4-3 - 15 TRBJ2-1 -
CAFRAAGAPEQFF TGTGCCTTCCGGGCGGCAGGGGCGCCTGAGCAGTTCTTC TRBV10-3 - 13 TRBJ2-1 -
CASSWGQGSWVFF - TRBV6-5 - 13 TRBJ1-1 -
CASSLAPDQETQYF TGTGCCAGCAGCTTAGCGCCCGATCAAGAGACCCAGTACTTC TRBV7-9 few 14 TRBJ2-5 -
CASSRSGYEQYF TGTGCCAGCAGTCGCAGCGGCTACGAGCAGTACTTC TRBV6-5 - 12 TRBJ2-7 -
CAISESGTTYEQYF TGTGCCATCAGTGAGTCGGGGACAACTTACGAGCAGTACTTC TRBV10-3 - 14 TRBJ2-7 -
CASSLRQTYEQYF TGTGCCAGCTCACTCAGACAGACCTACGAGCAGTACTTC TRBV18 - 13 TRBJ2-7 -
CASSLGYQETQYF TGTGCCAGCAGCTTAGGCTACCAAGAGACCCAGTACTTC TRBV7-8 - 13 TRBJ2-5 -
CASNRAEGNTGELFF TGCGCCAGCAACAGGGCGGAGGGGAACACCGGGGAGCTGTTTTTT TRBV4-1 - 15 TRBJ2-2 -
CATSRAPGGSNEQFF TGTGCCACCAGCAGAGCCCCTGGGGGGTCGAATGAGCAGTTCTTC TRBV15 - 15 TRBJ2-1 -
CASSRQGGTQYF TGTGCCAGCAGCCGGCAGGGGGGCACGCAGTATTTT TRBV7-2 once 12 TRBJ2-3 -
CASSLWASTDTQYF TGTGCCAGCAGCTTATGGGCGAGCACAGATACGCAGTATTTT TRBV7-3 - 14 TRBJ2-3 -
CASSPGGMNYGYTF TGTGCCAGCAGCCCGGGGGGAATGAACTATGGCTACACCTTC TRBV7-8 - 14 TRBJ1-2 -
CASSQIQGAKNIQYF TGTGCCAGCTCACAAATACAGGGAGCCAAAAACATTCAGTACTTC TRBV18 - 15 TRBJ2-4 -
CSVEGAVQQRYEQYF TGCAGCGTTGAAGGGGCGGTTCAACAGCGCTACGAGCAGTACTTC TRBV29-1 - 15 TRBJ2-7 -
CASRTTGTNYGYTF TGTGCCAGCAGGACGACAGGGACTAACTATGGCTACACCTTC TRBV2 - 14 TRBJ1-2 TRBD1
CASNAGLVNTEAFF TGTGCCAGTAACGCGGGGCTTGTGAACACTGAAGCTTTCTTT TRBV19 - 14 TRBJ1-1 -
CASSGHRVLSGNTIYF TGTGCCAGCAGCGGCCACAGGGTATTGTCTGGAAACACCATATATTTT TRBV7-2 once 16 TRBJ1-3 -
CASSPRGRGDGYTF TGTGCCAGCAGCCCCCGGGGCAGGGGGGATGGCTACACCTTC TRBV7-2 - 14 TRBJ1-2 TRBD1
CASSQLFGSSETQYF TGTGCCAGCAGCCAGCTTTTCGGGAGCAGTGAGACCCAGTACTTC TRBV4-2 - 15 TRBJ2-5 -
CASSTRTGHSYNEQFF TGTGCCAGCAGCACCAGGACAGGTCACTCCTACAATGAGCAGTTCTTC TRBV21-1 - 16 TRBJ2-1 -
CASRETGTEAFF TGTGCCAGCAGAGAGACAGGGACTGAAGCTTTCTTT TRBV28 - 12 TRBJ1-1 TRBD1
CASSYVPGSYGYTF TGTGCCAGCAGTTACGTCCCAGGGTCCTATGGCTACACCTTC TRBV6-6 once 14 TRBJ1-2 -
CATSRSPGAQSHEQYF TGTGCCACCAGCAGATCCCCGGGGGCCCAGTCCCACGAGCAGTACTTC TRBV15 - 16 TRBJ2-7 -
CASRSPGQGSYNEQFF TGTGCCAGCAGATCTCCGGGACAGGGGTCGTACAATGAGCAGTTCTTC TRBV7-2 - 16 TRBJ2-1 TRBD1
CASSPGQGGVVQETQYF TGTGCCAGCAGCCCTGGACAGGGGGGGGTGGTCCAAGAGACCCAGTACTTC TRBV5-8 - 17 TRBJ2-5 TRBD1
CASNRDPLGEQFF TGTGCCAGTAACCGGGATCCCCTGGGTGAGCAGTTCTTC TRBV9 once 13 TRBJ2-1 -
CASRSGLAEVPYEQYF TGTGCCAGCAGGTCGGGACTAGCGGAGGTCCCCTACGAGCAGTACTTC TRBV28 - 16 TRBJ2-7 TRBD2
CAWSRLGNEQFF TGTGCCTGGAGTCGACTAGGCAATGAGCAGTTCTTC TRBV30 many 12 TRBJ2-1 -
CASSLAGTGTRSYEQYF TGTGCCAGCAGCTTAGCGGGGACGGGGACTCGTTCCTACGAGCAGTACTTC TRBV7-8 - 17 TRBJ2-7 -
CASSLNGRARETQYF TGTGCCAGCAGCTTAAACGGGAGGGCCAGGGAGACCCAGTACTTC TRBV7-2 - 15 TRBJ2-5 TRBD2
CASSLEQGNTEAFF TGTGCCAGCAGCTTAGAACAGGGGAACACTGAAGCTTTCTTT TRBV5-4 - 14 TRBJ1-1 -
CASISLQGGRHLFF TGTGCCAGCATTAGTCTACAGGGGGGGCGGCATCTGTTTTTT TRBV2 - 14 TRBJ1-4 TRBD1
CASSFFGTGLAGNTIYF TGTGCCAGCAGTTTTTTCGGGACAGGGCTGGCTGGAAACACCATATATTTT TRBV11-2 - 17 TRBJ1-3 TRBD1
CASSDRGAQYF TGTGCCAGCAGTGATCGGGGGGCGCAGTACTTC TRBV2 once 11 TRBJ2-7 -
CASSQDNQSPQPQHF TGCGCCAGCAGCCAAGATAATCAGAGCCCTCAGCCCCAGCATTTT TRBV4-3 - 15 TRBJ1-5 -
CASSEAGKYEAFF TGTGCCAGCAGTGAAGCTGGTAAATATGAAGCTTTCTTT TRBV6-1 - 13 TRBJ1-1 -
CAISERSSGKGTDTQYF TGTGCCATCAGTGAGAGGAGTAGCGGGAAGGGGACAGATACGCAGTATTTT TRBV10-3 - 17 TRBJ2-3 TRBD2
CASSWGLADSYEQYF TGTGCCAGCAGCTGGGGACTAGCGGACTCCTACGAGCAGTACTTC TRBV13 - 15 TRBJ2-7 TRBD2
CASREGGGTYEQYF TGTGCCAGCAGGGAGGGAGGGGGGACCTACGAGCAGTACTTC TRBV28 - 14 TRBJ2-7 -